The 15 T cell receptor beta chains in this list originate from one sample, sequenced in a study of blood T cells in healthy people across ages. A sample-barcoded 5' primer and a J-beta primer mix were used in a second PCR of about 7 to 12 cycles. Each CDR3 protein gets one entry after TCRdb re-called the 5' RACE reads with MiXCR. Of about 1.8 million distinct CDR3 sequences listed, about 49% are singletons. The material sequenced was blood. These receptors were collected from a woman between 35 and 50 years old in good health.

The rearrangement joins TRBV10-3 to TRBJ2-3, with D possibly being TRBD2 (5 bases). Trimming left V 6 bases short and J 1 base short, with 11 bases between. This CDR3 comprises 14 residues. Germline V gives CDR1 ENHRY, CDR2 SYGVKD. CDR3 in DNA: TGTGCCATCAGAGGACTGGGCGGCACAGATACGCAGTATTTT. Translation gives CAIRGLGGTDTQYF.

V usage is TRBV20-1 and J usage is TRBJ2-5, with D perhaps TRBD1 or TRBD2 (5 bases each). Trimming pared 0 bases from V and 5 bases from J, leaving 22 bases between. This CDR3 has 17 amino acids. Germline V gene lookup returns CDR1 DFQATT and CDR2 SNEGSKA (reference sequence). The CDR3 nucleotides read TGCAGTGCTAGAGATTTGGGGGACCAGCCCATTTTGGAGACCCAGTACTTC. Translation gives CSARDLGDQPILETQYF.

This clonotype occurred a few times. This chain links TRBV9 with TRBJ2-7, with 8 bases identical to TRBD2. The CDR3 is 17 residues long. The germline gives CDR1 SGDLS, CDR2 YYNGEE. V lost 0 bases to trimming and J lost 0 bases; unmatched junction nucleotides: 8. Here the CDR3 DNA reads TGTGCCAGCAGCGTAGCGGGTAGCGGGGCGAACTCCTACGAGCAGTACTTC. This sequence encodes CASSVAGSGANSYEQYF.

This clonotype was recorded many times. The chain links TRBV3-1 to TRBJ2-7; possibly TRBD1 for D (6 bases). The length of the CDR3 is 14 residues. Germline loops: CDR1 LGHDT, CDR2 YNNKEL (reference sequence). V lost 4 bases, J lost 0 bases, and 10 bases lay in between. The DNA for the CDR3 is TGTGCCAGCAGCCGCGGACAGAGCTCCTACGAGCAGTACTTC. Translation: CASSRGQSSYEQYF.

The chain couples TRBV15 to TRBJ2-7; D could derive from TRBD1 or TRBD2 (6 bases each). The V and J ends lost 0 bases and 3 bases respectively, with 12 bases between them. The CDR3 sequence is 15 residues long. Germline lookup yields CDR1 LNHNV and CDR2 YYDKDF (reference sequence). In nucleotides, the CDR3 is TGTGCCACCAGCAGAGAGGCGGGACACCACTACGAGCAGTACTTC. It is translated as CATSREAGHHYEQYF. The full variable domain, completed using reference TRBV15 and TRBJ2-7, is DAMVIQNPRYQVTQFGKPVTLSCSQTLNHNVMYWYQQKSSQAPKLLFHYYDKDFNNEADTPDNFQSRRPNTSFCFLDIRSPGLGDTAMYLCATSREAGHHYEQYFGPGTRLTVT.

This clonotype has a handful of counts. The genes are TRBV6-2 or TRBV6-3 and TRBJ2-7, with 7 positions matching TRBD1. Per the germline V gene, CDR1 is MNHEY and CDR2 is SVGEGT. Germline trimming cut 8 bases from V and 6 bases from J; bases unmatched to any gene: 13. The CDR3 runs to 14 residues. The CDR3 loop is CASRTGALVGEQYF. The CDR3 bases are TGTGCCAGCCGAACAGGGGCTTTAGTCGGCGAGCAGTACTTC.

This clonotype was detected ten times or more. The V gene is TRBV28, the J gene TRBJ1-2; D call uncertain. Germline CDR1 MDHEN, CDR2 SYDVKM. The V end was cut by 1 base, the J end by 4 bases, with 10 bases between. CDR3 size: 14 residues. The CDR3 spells CASSLSPGAYGYTF. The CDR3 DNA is TGTGCCAGCAGTTTATCCCCAGGTGCCTATGGCTACACCTTC.

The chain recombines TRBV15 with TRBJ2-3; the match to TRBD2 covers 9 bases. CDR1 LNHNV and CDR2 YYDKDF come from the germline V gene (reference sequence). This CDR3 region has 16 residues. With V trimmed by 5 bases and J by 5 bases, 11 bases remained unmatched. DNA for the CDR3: TGTGCCACCAGCGATCCAGGACTAGCGAAGTTAGATACGCAGTATTTT. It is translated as CATSDPGLAKLDTQYF.

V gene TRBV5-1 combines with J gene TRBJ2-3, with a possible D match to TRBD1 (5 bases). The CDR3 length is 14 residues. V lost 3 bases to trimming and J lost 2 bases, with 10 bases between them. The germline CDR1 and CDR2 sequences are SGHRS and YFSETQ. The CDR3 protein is CASSSDSPTDTQYF. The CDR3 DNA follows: TGCGCCAGCAGCTCCGACAGTCCCACAGATACGCAGTATTTT.

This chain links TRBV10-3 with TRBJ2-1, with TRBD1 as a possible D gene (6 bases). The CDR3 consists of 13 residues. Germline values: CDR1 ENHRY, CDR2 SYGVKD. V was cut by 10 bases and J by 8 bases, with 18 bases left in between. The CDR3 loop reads CASGRQAWDEQFF. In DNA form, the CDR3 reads TGTGCCAGCGGCCGACAGGCATGGGATGAGCAGTTCTTC.

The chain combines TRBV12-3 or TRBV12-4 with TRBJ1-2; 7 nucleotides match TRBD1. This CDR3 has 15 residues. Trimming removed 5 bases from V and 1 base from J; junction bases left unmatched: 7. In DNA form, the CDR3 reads TGTGCCAGCAGTCTCTCGGACAGGAGTAACTATGGCTACACCTTC. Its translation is CASSLSDRSNYGYTF.

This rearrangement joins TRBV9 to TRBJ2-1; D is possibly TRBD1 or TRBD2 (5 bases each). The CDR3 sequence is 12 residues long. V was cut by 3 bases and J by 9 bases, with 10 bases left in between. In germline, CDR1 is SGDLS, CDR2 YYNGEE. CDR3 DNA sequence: TGTGCCAGCAGCGAGCTAGGGACTGAGCAGTTCTTC. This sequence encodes CASSELGTEQFF. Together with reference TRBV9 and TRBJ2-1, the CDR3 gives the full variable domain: DSGVTQTPKHLITATGQRVTLRCSPRSGDLSVYWYQQSLDQGLQFLIQYYNGEERAKGNILERFSAQQFPDLHSELNLSSLELGDSALYFCASSELGTEQFFGPGTRLTVL.

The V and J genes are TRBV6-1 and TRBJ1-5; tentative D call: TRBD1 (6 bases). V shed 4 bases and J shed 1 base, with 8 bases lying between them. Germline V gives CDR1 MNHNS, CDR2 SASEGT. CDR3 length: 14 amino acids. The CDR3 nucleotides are TGTGCCAGCAGTGGGGGGCAGAGCAATCAGCCCCAGCATTTT. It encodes CASSGGQSNQPQHF.

The DNA of the CDR3 is TGTGCCAGCAGTCCATTCACAGGGCGCGAGCAGTACTTC. Protein: CASSPFTGREQYF. V gene TRBV7-8 combines with J gene TRBJ2-7, with TRBD1 as a possible D gene (6 bases). The germline V gene encodes CDR1 SGHVS and CDR2 FQNEAQ. The CDR3 spans 13 residues. Trimming stripped 6 bases from V and 6 bases from J, with 15 bases between.

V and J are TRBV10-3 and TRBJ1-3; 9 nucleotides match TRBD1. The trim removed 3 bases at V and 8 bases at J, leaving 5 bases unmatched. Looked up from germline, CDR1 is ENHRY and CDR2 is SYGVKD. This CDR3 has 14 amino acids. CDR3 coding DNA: TGTGCCATCAGTGAAACAGGGGGCCGGGACACCATATATTTT. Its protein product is CAISETGGRDTIYF.